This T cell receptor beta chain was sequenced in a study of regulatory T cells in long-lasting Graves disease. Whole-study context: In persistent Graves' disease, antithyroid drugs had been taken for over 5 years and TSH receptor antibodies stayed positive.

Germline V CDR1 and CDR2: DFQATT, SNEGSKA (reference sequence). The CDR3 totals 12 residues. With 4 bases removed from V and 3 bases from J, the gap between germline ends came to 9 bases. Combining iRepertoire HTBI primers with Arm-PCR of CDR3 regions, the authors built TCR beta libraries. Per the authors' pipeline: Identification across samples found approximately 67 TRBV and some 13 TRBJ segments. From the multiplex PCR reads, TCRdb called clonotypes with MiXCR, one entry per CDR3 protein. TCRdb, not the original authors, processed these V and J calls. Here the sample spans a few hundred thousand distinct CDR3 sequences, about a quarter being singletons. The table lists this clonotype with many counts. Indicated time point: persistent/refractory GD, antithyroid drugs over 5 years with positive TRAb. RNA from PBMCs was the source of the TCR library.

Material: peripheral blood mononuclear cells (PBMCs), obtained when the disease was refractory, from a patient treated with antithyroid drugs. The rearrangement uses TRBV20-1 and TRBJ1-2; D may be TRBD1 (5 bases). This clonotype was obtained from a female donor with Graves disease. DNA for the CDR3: TGCAGTGCTACAGGGAACCACTATGGCTACACCTTC. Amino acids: CSATGNHYGYTF.